This record looks at one T cell receptor (beta chain) sequence and its context. J gave up 8 bases and V 4 bases, and 0 bases lay outside the gene matches. The CDR3 runs to 10 residues. CDR1 DFQATT and CDR2 SNEGSKA come from the germline V gene (reference sequence). This entry belongs to a study of blood T cell repertoires in COVID-19. About the study: Collection of acute and convalescent COVID-19 samples took place in the United States, Italy and Spain. T cells, B-cell-depleted T cells, or PBMCs supplied cDNA or gDNA.

As processed by the authors: Reference gene primer amplification gave estimated nucleated cell counts. The repertoire was sequenced with immunoSEQ multiplex PCR; TCRdb's copy has only in-frame clones and lacks some. D and trimming were read from the DNA, whereas the V and J calls and clone size are those reported in that table. The repertoire consists of about 150,000 clones, with about 86% occurring once and the leading ten covering approximately 30%. Sample: peripheral blood. The receptor's source is a woman aged 60 to 75 with acute or convalescent COVID-19. The chain is built from TRBV20-1 and TRBJ1-2; TRBD1 matches 8 bases. CDR3 coding DNA: TGCAGTGCTACAGGGGGCGGCTACACCTTC. The encoded protein is CSATGGGYTF.